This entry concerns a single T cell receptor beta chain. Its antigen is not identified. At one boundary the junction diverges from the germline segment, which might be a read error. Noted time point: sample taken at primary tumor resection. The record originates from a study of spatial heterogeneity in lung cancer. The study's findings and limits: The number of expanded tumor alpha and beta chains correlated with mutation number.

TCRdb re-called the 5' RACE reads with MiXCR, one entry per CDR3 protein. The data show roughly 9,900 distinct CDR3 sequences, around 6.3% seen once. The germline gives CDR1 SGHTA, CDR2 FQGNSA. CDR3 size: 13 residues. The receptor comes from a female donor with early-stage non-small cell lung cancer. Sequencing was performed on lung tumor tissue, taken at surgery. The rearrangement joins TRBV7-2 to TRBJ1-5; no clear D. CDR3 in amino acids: CSSSTDSSTPQHF. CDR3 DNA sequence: TGTTCCAGCAGCACTGACTCCTCCACGCCCCAGCATTTT.